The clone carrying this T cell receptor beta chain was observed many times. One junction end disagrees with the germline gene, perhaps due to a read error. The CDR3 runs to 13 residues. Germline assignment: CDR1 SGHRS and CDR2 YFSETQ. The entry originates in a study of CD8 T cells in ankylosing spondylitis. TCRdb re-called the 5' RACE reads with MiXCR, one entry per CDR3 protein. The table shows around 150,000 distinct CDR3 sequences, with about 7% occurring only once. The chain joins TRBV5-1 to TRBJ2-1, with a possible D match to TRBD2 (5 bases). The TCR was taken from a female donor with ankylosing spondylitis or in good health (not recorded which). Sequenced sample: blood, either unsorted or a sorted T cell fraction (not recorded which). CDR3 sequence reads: CASSLEFSSKRVF. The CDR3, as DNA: TGCGCCAGCAGCTTGGAATTTTCTAGCAAGAGGGTCTTC.